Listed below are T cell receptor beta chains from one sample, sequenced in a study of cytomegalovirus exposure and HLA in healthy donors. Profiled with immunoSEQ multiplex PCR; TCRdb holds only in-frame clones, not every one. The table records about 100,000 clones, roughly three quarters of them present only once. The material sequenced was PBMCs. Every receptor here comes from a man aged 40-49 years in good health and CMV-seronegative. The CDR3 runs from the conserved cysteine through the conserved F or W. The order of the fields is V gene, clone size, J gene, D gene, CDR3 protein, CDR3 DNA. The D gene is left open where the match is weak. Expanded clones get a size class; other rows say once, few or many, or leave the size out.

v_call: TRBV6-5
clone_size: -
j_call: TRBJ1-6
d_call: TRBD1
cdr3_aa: CASSRTGENSPLHF
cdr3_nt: TGTGCCAGCAGCAGGACAGGGGAGAATTCACCCCTCCACTTT

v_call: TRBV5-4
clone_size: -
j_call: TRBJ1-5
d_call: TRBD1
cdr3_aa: CASSWGQDRNQPQHF
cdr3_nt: TGTGCCAGCAGCTGGGGACAGGATAGAAATCAGCCCCAGCATTTT

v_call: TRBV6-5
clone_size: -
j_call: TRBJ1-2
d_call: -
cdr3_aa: CASSYTPGSLGGYTF
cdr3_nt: TGTGCCAGCAGTTACACCCCCGGGTCATTGGGTGGCTACACCTTC

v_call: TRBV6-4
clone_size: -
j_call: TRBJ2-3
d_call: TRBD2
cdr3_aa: CASSDSTSGGADTQYF
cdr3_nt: TGTGCCAGCAGTGACTCGACTAGCGGGGGGGCAGATACGCAGTATTTT

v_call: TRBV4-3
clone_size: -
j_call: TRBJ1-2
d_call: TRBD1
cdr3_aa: CASSLGQSNYGYTF
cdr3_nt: TGCGCCAGCAGCCTGGGACAGAGCAACTATGGCTACACCTTC

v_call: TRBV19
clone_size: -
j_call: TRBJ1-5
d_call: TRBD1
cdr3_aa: CASSIQGQFNQPQHF
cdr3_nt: TGTGCCAGTAGTATTCAGGGACAGTTCAATCAGCCCCAGCATTTT

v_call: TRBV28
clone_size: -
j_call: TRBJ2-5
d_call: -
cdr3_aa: CASSLGGADKVTQYF
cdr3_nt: TGTGCCAGCAGTTTAGGAGGGGCTGATAAAGTGACCCAGTACTTC

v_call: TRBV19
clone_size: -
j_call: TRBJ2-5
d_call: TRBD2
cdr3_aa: CASSTSGGGIRQTQYF
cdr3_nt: TGTGCCAGTAGTACCAGCGGGGGGGGTATTCGACAGACCCAGTACTTC

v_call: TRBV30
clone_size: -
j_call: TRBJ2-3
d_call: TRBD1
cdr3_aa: CAWGQGRTDTQYF
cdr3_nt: TGTGCCTGGGGACAGGGGAGGACAGATACGCAGTATTTT

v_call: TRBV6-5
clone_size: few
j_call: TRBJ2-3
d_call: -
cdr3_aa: CASSRPQTSTDTQYF
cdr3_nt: TGTGCCAGCAGCCGTCCGCAGACTAGCACAGATACGCAGTATTTT

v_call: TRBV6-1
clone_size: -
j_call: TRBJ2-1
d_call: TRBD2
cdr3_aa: CASSKTSGGADEQFF
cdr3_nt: TGTGCCAGCAGCAAAACTAGCGGGGGGGCAGATGAGCAGTTCTTC